The T cell receptor (beta chain) under discussion was sequenced for a study of T cell responses to AZD1222 COVID-19 vaccine. Overall study findings and caveats: Spike-specific TCR repertoires showed rising breadth and depth after two AZD1222 doses. Spike regions recognized by vaccine-associated CD4 TCRs spanned the protein, led by 160-218 and 743-854. Nearly half of unique spike-specific TCRs reportedly avoided B.1.351 and B.1.1.7 mutated regions.

Profiled with immunoSEQ multiplex PCR; TCRdb holds only in-frame clones, not every one. The sample has roughly 140,000 clones; 88% are singletons. The CDR3 is made up of 16 amino acids. CDR1 is LGHNA, CDR2 YSLEER, per germline. V was cut by 3 bases and J by 0 bases, with 11 bases left in between. Comments on this clone: Its antigen is unknown.

This TCR was recovered from an adult in good health. Sequenced material: peripheral blood, taken on day 0 of MenACWY control vaccination. The chain employs TRBV4-3 and TRBJ2-2; D uncertain. CDR3 in amino acids: CASSQAYITNTGELFF. The CDR3 nucleotides are TGCGCCAGCAGCCAGGCGTATATTACGAACACCGGGGAGCTGTTTTTT.